A selection of T cell receptor beta chains follows, all from one sample in a study of T cells expressing NK-cell markers. Using the 5' RACE reads, TCRdb records one entry per CDR3 protein without DNA. The sample totals fewer than 550,000 distinct CDR3 sequences. The sample taken for sequencing was blood T cells: a sorted CD56 or NKG2C T cell subset, CD4+ or CD8+ T cells, or bulk PBMC T cells (not recorded which). Every receptor here comes from a woman aged 45-65 years in good health. Both conserved end residues are part of each CDR3.

cdr3_aa: CSVKLGSEQFF
v_call: TRBV29-1
j_call: TRBJ2-1

cdr3_aa: CASSPTRLAGVGETQYF
v_call: TRBV5-1
j_call: TRBJ2-5

cdr3_aa: CAISESEGNEQFF
v_call: TRBV10-3
j_call: TRBJ2-1

cdr3_aa: CASSLEGTGLNTEAFF
v_call: TRBV5-1
j_call: TRBJ1-1

cdr3_aa: CSVFGRVVEQYF
v_call: TRBV29-1
j_call: TRBJ2-7

cdr3_aa: CATTLVGFGQPQHF
v_call: TRBV6-1
j_call: TRBJ1-5

cdr3_aa: CASRLFSAGDSYNEQFF
v_call: TRBV6-5
j_call: TRBJ2-1

cdr3_aa: CASSSLAVNTDTQYF
v_call: TRBV12-3/TRBV12-4
j_call: TRBJ2-3

cdr3_aa: CSVAGTKSSYNEQFF
v_call: TRBV29-1
j_call: TRBJ2-1

cdr3_aa: CSAIRETSGPDTQYF
v_call: TRBV20-1
j_call: TRBJ2-3

cdr3_aa: CASSRKRETNTGELFF
v_call: TRBV6-5
j_call: TRBJ2-2

cdr3_aa: CSAGLSSGRGNTGELFF
v_call: TRBV20-1
j_call: TRBJ2-2

cdr3_aa: CASSPVGGQETQYF
v_call: TRBV11-2
j_call: TRBJ2-5

cdr3_aa: CAISDPTGPYNEQFF
v_call: TRBV10-3
j_call: TRBJ2-1

cdr3_aa: CASSYSSAGFHIQYF
v_call: TRBV6-5
j_call: TRBJ2-4

cdr3_aa: CASSLTTPGTPYEQYF
v_call: TRBV13
j_call: TRBJ2-7

cdr3_aa: CASSYSNQALFF
v_call: TRBV6-6
j_call: TRBJ2-2

cdr3_aa: CATSEGTIRDTGELFF
v_call: TRBV24-1
j_call: TRBJ2-2

cdr3_aa: CASSRRAADTQYF
v_call: TRBV5-1
j_call: TRBJ2-3

cdr3_aa: CASSLRRLGGELFF
v_call: TRBV11-3
j_call: TRBJ2-2

cdr3_aa: CASGGGAKDTQYF
v_call: TRBV10-3
j_call: TRBJ2-3

cdr3_aa: CASSPTGLGAEAFF
v_call: TRBV14
j_call: TRBJ1-1

cdr3_aa: CASSAKRDLSNEQFF
v_call: TRBV2
j_call: TRBJ2-1

cdr3_aa: CASSLDRTGTGGFTEAFF
v_call: TRBV27
j_call: TRBJ1-1

cdr3_aa: CASSAQNTDTQYF
v_call: TRBV9
j_call: TRBJ2-3

cdr3_aa: CASSQRTSTEAFF
v_call: TRBV6-5
j_call: TRBJ1-1

cdr3_aa: CASSPDGGFTYEQYF
v_call: TRBV7-9
j_call: TRBJ2-7

cdr3_aa: CASSIALAGGMAGQFF
v_call: TRBV19
j_call: TRBJ2-1

cdr3_aa: CASSRQTLAGGRDEQFF
v_call: TRBV4-1
j_call: TRBJ2-1

cdr3_aa: CASREDRLWTGELFF
v_call: TRBV4-1
j_call: TRBJ2-2

cdr3_aa: CASGKRGRGYTF
v_call: TRBV6-5
j_call: TRBJ1-2

cdr3_aa: CASSWGGQGANTQYF
v_call: TRBV12-3/TRBV12-4
j_call: TRBJ2-3

cdr3_aa: CASSKWANGGNYGYTF
v_call: TRBV7-9
j_call: TRBJ1-2

cdr3_aa: CASRDNRDGTQYF
v_call: TRBV5-5
j_call: TRBJ2-5

cdr3_aa: CASSFDTRGGTQYF
v_call: TRBV12-3/TRBV12-4
j_call: TRBJ2-3

cdr3_aa: CASSSGWGAGPTYEQYF
v_call: TRBV12-3/TRBV12-4
j_call: TRBJ2-7

cdr3_aa: CASSLVRSRGRSPLHF
v_call: TRBV5-1
j_call: TRBJ1-6

cdr3_aa: CASSPQHSGELFF
v_call: TRBV11-2
j_call: TRBJ2-2

cdr3_aa: CASSQSPGQGAPGANVLTF
v_call: TRBV4-1
j_call: TRBJ2-6

cdr3_aa: CASSVASPAGGLGNEQFF
v_call: TRBV9
j_call: TRBJ2-1